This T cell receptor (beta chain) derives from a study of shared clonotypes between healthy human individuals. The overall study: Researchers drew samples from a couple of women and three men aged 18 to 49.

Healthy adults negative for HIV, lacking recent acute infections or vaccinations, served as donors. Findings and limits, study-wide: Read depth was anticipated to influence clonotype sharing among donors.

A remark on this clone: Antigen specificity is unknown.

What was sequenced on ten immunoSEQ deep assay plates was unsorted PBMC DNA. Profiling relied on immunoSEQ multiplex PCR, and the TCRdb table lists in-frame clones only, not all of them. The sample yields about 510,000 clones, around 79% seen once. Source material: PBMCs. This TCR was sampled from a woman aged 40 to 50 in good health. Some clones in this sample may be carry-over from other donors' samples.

The CDR3 sequence: CASSHKFDTQYF. The CDR3 coding sequence is TGCGCCAGCAGCCATAAGTTTGATACGCAGTATTTT. This chain connects TRBV4-1 to TRBJ2-3; D is undetermined. CDR1 MGHRA and CDR2 YSYEKL come from the germline V gene. The CDR3 length is 12 residues. Trimming took off 3 bases at V and 6 bases at J, with 7 bases between the two ends.